This T cell receptor beta chain was obtained from a study of untreated major depressive disorder. Points from the study as a whole: CD4+ T cells from depressed patients used TRBV05-01 (Vbeta 5.1) more often than controls.

Each depressed patient was matched pairwise with a non-depressed control on sex, age, current smoking status and body mass index. With respect to this clone: As yet, its antigen is unknown.

The V and J ends lost 6 bases and 7 bases respectively, with 16 bases between them. The CDR3 is 15 amino acids. CDR1 and CDR2 from the germline V gene are SGHTA and FQGNSA. Data came from immunoSEQ multiplex PCR; TCRdb stores just in-frame clones and leaves some out. The sample has 25,000 to 30,000 clones, about nine tenths seen once. The origin of this receptor is a woman younger than 45 with major depressive disorder. The material sequenced was CD4+ T cells from PBMCs. The V gene is TRBV7-2, the J gene TRBJ1-6; D remains unclear. CDR3 region: CASRGAGGPNSPLHF. The CDR3 nucleotides are TGTGCCAGCAGGGGTGCGGGAGGACCCAATTCACCCCTCCACTTT.